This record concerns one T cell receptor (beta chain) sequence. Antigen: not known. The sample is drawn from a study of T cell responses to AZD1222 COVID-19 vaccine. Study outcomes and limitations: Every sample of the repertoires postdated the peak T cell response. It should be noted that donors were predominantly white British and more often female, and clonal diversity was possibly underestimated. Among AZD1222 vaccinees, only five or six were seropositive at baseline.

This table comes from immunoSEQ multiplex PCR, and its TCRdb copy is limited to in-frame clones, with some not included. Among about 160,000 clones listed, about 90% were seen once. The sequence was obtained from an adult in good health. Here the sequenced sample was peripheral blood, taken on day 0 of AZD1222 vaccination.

The CDR3 DNA reads as TGTGCCAGCAGCCCTGGACAGGGCGGTCAGCCCCAGCATTTT. It encodes CASSPGQGGQPQHF. The chain links TRBV3-1 (or the pseudogene TRBV3-2) to TRBJ1-5; 8 positions agree with TRBD1. V lost 4 bases to trimming and J lost 6 bases; unmatched junction nucleotides: 5. The CDR3 is 14 amino acids. Per germline, CDR1 LGHDT and CDR2 YNNKEL (reference sequence).